These 32 T cell receptor beta chains were sequenced from one sample in a study of cytomegalovirus exposure and HLA in healthy donors. Amplification used 60 Vbeta primers and 13 Jbeta primers. Only in-frame clones appear in the TCRdb table, and some are missing; sequencing was by immunoSEQ multiplex PCR. The sample includes about 34,000 clones, around 87% of them seen just once. Sequenced sample: PBMCs. These receptors were taken from a boy younger than 18 in good health and CMV-seronegative.

This chain joins TRBV15 and TRBJ2-5; TRBD2 agrees at 10 bases. The CDR3 runs 17 residues. V shed 1 base, J shed 9 bases, and the junction held 14 bases outside the gene matches. CDR1 is LNHNV, CDR2 YYDKDF, per germline (reference sequence). The CDR3 region has the DNA TGTGCCACCAGCAGAGGAGAAGGGGTAGCGGGGGGACGGGCCCAGTACTTC. Amino acids: CATSRGEGVAGGRAQYF.

In DNA, the CDR3 is TGTGCCAGCATGCTAGCACGCGCCGGGGAGCTGTTTTTT. This codes for CASMLARAGELFF. The chain combines TRBV7-8 with TRBJ2-2, with D possibly being TRBD2 (5 bases). This CDR3 contains 13 residues. V dropped 7 bases and J dropped 6 bases, with 12 bases sitting between them. The germline CDR1 and CDR2 sequences are SGHVS and FQNEAQ.

The CDR3, as DNA: TGTGCCAGTAGTACCCGGGGCGGGGGGCAAAGGGATACGCAGTATTTT. Residues: CASSTRGGGQRDTQYF. The gene calls are TRBV19 and TRBJ2-3; TRBD2 matches at 8 bases. V dropped 4 bases and J dropped 6; count of bases not matched to a gene: 12. Germline V CDR1 and CDR2: LNHDA, SQIVND (reference sequence). CDR3 length: 16 residues.

This rearrangement joins TRBV19 to TRBJ2-5, with 8 bases aligning to TRBD1. The J call is doubtful: the DNA matches TRBJ2-7 better. The CDR3 contains 13 residues. Per germline, CDR1 LNHDA and CDR2 SQIVND (reference sequence). CDR3 sequence reads: CASSPGQAYEQYF. The CDR3 DNA sequence: TGTGCCAGTAGTCCGGGACAGGCCTACGAGCAGTACTTC.

The chain recombines TRBV27 with TRBJ1-6; D may be TRBD1 (6 bases). This CDR3 region has 16 residues. The germline V and J ends were trimmed by 5 bases and 5 bases, with 16 bases remaining between them. Looked up from germline, CDR1 is MNHEY and CDR2 is SMNVEV (reference sequence). The CDR3 protein is CASSPTGSDDNSPLHF. CDR3 sequence (DNA): TGTGCCAGCAGTCCCACAGGGTCGGACGATAATTCACCCCTCCACTTT.

This clone has a handful of counts. The chain is built from TRBV6-5 and TRBJ2-7, with TRBD1 as a possible D gene (6 bases). Germline CDR1 MNHEY, CDR2 SVGAGI. The CDR3 covers 15 residues. Trimming cost V 2 bases and J 1 base, with 12 bases left between them. CDR3 sequence: CASSYGAGVSYEQYF. DNA of the CDR3: TGTGCCAGCAGTTACGGGGCAGGGGTATCCTACGAGCAGTACTTC.

The genes are TRBV7-2 and TRBJ2-5, with D possibly being TRBD2 (6 bases). V gave up 2 bases and J gave up 4 bases, with 8 bases separating them. The CDR3 has 13 residues. The germline V gene has CDR1 SGHTA and CDR2 FQGNSA. The CDR3 DNA is TGTGCCAGCAGCTTATTCGGGGGAGAGACCCAGTACTTC. Amino acids: CASSLFGGETQYF. The whole variable domain, remainder taken from reference TRBV7-2 and TRBJ2-5, is GAGVSQSPSNKVTEKGKDVELRCDPISGHTALYWYRQSLGQGLEFLIYFQGNSAPDKSGLPSDRFSAERTGGSVSTLTIQRTQQEDSAVYLCASSLFGGETQYFGPGTRLLVL.

The J gene is TRBJ2-1, the V gene TRBV9; TRBD2 matches at 11 bases. The CDR3 totals 18 residues. V trimming: 3 bases; J trimming: 4 bases; junction bases outside the gene matches: 12. From germline, CDR1 is SGDLS and CDR2 YYNGEE. CDR3 amino acids: CASSAPILLAGEYNEQFF. CDR3 nucleotide sequence: TGTGCCAGCAGCGCACCGATCTTACTAGCGGGGGAGTACAATGAGCAGTTCTTC.

V usage is TRBV5-1 and J usage is TRBJ1-6, with 8 bases identical to TRBD1. The CDR3 is 15 amino acids. Germline CDR1 is SGHRS and CDR2 is YFSETQ. The junction had 6 bases not matched to a gene; V was cut back by 0 bases and J by 10 bases. Here the CDR3 reads CASSLAGQGRSPLHF. The CDR3 region has the DNA TGCGCCAGCAGCTTGGCTGGACAGGGAAGATCACCCCTCCACTTT.

The chain joins TRBV9 to TRBJ2-1; D may be TRBD2 (5 bases). Germline V gene sequence: CDR1 SGDLS, CDR2 YYNGEE. Trimming cost V 0 bases and J 8 bases, with 15 bases left between them. The CDR3 contains 15 residues. The CDR3 DNA reads as TGTGCCAGCAGCGTAGATAGCTACCCGCGGGATGAGCAGTTCTTC. Amino acids: CASSVDSYPRDEQFF.

This clone was detected a few times. The genes are TRBV5-6 and TRBJ2-7; D not resolved. The V gene's germline CDR1 is SGHDT and CDR2 YYEEEE. Trimming took 3 bases from V and 0 from J, leaving 19 bases between them. The CDR3 has 17 amino acids. For the CDR3, the DNA is TGTGCCAGCAGCTGGGTTCGAGGTAGCCGCGTCTCCTACGAGCAGTACTTC. Translation: CASSWVRGSRVSYEQYF.

V usage is TRBV4-1 and J usage is TRBJ2-1; TRBD2 matches at 14 bases. CDR1 is MGHRA and CDR2 is YSYEKL in the germline V gene. V gave up 0 bases and J gave up 7 bases; unmatched junction bases: 11. CDR3 length: 19 residues. The CDR3 bases are TGCGCCAGCAGCCAAGATAGGGGTAGGGGGACTAGCGGGGGAAATGAGCAGTTCTTC. Its translation is CASSQDRGRGTSGGNEQFF.

The chain uses TRBV6-6 and TRBJ2-3; 8 bases map to TRBD1. V was pared by 0 bases and J by 4 bases, with 6 bases of the junction left unmatched. Germline values: CDR1 MNHNY, CDR2 SVGAGI (reference sequence). The CDR3 consists of 16 residues. CDR3 region: CASSYSAGQGADTQYF. The DNA for the CDR3 is TGTGCCAGCAGTTACTCCGCTGGACAGGGTGCAGATACGCAGTATTTT.

This rearrangement joins TRBV7-3 to TRBJ2-7; the match to TRBD1 covers 8 bases. The germline gives CDR1 SGHTA, CDR2 FQGTGA. V gave up 4 bases and J gave up 5 bases; unmatched junction bases: 10. This CDR3 has 15 amino acids. CDR3 amino acids: CASSSSGQGGDEQYF. CDR3 nucleotides: TGTGCCAGCAGCTCATCCGGACAGGGAGGAGACGAGCAGTACTTC.

In this sample, this clone turned up a few times. The DNA of the CDR3 is TGTGCCAGCAGTGAGGACAGCTCTGGGGCCAACGTCCTGACTTTC. Protein sequence: CASSEDSSGANVLTF. This sequence joins TRBV6-4 and TRBJ2-6; a weak D match, TRBD1 (6 bases). The CDR3 extends over 15 amino acids. Looked up from germline, CDR1 is MRHNA and CDR2 is SNTAGT. Trimming left V 3 bases short and J 0 bases short, with 6 bases between.

The chain is built from TRBV2 and TRBJ1-4, with 9 bases that match TRBD1. Germline-derived CDR1 and CDR2 are SNHLY and FYNNEI. J was trimmed by 7 bases and V by 2 bases; bases with no gene match: 2. This CDR3 is built from 14 residues. The CDR3: CASSEWTGVEKLFF. CDR3 DNA sequence: TGTGCCAGCAGTGAATGGACAGGGGTTGAAAAACTGTTTTTT.

V is TRBV9 and J is TRBJ2-1, with 10 bases matching TRBD2. The CDR3 loop spans 15 amino acids. J gave up 9 bases and V 4 bases, and 10 bases lay outside the gene matches. Germline CDR1 is SGDLS and CDR2 is YYNGEE. The CDR3, as DNA: TGTGCCAGCAGCACTAAAGCGGGGGGGTTGCTTGAGCAGTTCTTC. It encodes CASSTKAGGLLEQFF. The entire variable domain, with the rest obtained from reference TRBV9 and TRBJ2-1, is as follows: DSGVTQTPKHLITATGQRVTLRCSPRSGDLSVYWYQQSLDQGLQFLIQYYNGEERAKGNILERFSAQQFPDLHSELNLSSLELGDSALYFCASSTKAGGLLEQFFGPGTRLTVL.

This sequence joins TRBV6-5 and TRBJ1-5; D may be TRBD1 (6 bases). Trimming pared 2 bases from V and 0 bases from J, leaving 8 bases between. Germline V gene sequence: CDR1 MNHEY, CDR2 SVGAGI. The CDR3 length is 15 residues. CDR3 residues: CASSYNRVSNQPQHF. The CDR3, as DNA: TGTGCCAGCAGTTACAACAGGGTTAGCAATCAGCCCCAGCATTTT.

The chain is built from TRBV4-3 and TRBJ1-3; tentative D call: TRBD1 (5 bases). CDR3 size: 15 residues. V dropped 1 base and J dropped 3 bases, with 10 bases sitting between them. In germline, CDR1 is LGHNA, CDR2 YSLEER. As DNA, the CDR3 is TGCGCCAGCAGCCAAGGAGCGGGGGGTGGAAACACCATATATTTT. Translation gives CASSQGAGGGNTIYF.

The V call is TRBV19, the J call TRBJ1-5; 7 nucleotides line up with TRBD1. The CDR3 extends over 14 amino acids. Trimming at V came to 7 bases and at J to 12 bases, leaving 15 bases not matched to a gene. The germline CDR1 and CDR2 sequences are LNHDA and SQIVND (reference sequence). The chain's CDR3 is CASKGPRDSDFQHF. The CDR3 region has the DNA TGTGCCAGTAAGGGTCCTAGGGACAGCGATTTCCAGCATTTT.

The chain has TRBV28 and TRBJ2-7; D may be TRBD1 (5 bases). Germline CDR1 MDHEN, CDR2 SYDVKM. The CDR3 runs to 15 residues. Trimming took 4 bases from V and 2 from J, leaving 15 bases between them. In nucleotides, the CDR3 is TGTGCCAGCAGTTATCCGGGCAGGGCGACCTACGAGCAGTACTTC. Its translation: CASSYPGRATYEQYF.

This clone was seen more than once but under ten times. This sequence joins TRBV4-2 and TRBJ2-1; tentative D call: TRBD1 (5 bases). Germline lookup yields CDR1 LGHNA and CDR2 YNFKEQ. V lost 2 bases to trimming and J lost 5 bases, with 19 bases between them. This CDR3 comprises 17 residues. The CDR3 DNA reads TGTGCCAGCAGCCAAACCTCTATGGGGCATTCCGACAATGAGCAGTTCTTC. Its protein product is CASSQTSMGHSDNEQFF.

The chain carries TRBV5-5 and TRBJ2-7; 11 nucleotides match TRBD2. CDR3 length: 16 residues. Germline V gene data show CDR1 as SGHKS and CDR2 as YYEKEE (reference sequence). The junction had 9 bases not matched to a gene; V was cut back by 4 bases and J by 3 bases. CDR3 in amino acids: CASSAKVLAGGYEQYF. The CDR3 DNA reads as TGTGCCAGCAGCGCTAAGGTTCTAGCGGGGGGCTACGAGCAGTACTTC. Complete variable domain (other parts from reference TRBV5-5 and TRBJ2-7): DAGVTQSPTHLIKTRGQQVTLRCSPISGHKSVSWYQQVLGQGPQFIFQYYEKEERGRGNFPDRFSARQFPNYSSELNVNALLLGDSALYLCASSAKVLAGGYEQYFGPGTRLTVT.

The chain is built from TRBV5-1 and TRBJ2-5; 7 bases fit TRBD2. The V gene's germline CDR1 is SGHRS and CDR2 YFSETQ. V shed 2 bases, J shed 5 bases, and the junction held 6 bases outside the gene matches. The CDR3 contains 14 residues. CDR3 in amino acids: CASSFGTSAETQYF. CDR3 bases: TGCGCCAGCAGCTTCGGAACTAGCGCGGAGACCCAGTACTTC. Full variable domain (outside the CDR3, taken from reference TRBV5-1 and TRBJ2-5): KAGVTQTPRYLIKTRGQQVTLSCSPISGHRSVSWYQQTPGQGLQFLFEYFSETQRNKGNFPGRFSGRQFSNSRSEMNVSTLELGDSALYLCASSFGTSAETQYFGPGTRLLVL.

The gene calls are TRBV7-8 and TRBJ2-5; TRBD2 might be the D (6 bases). The CDR3 covers 18 residues. In germline, CDR1 is SGHVS, CDR2 FQNEAQ. V gave up 1 base and J gave up 0 bases, with 18 bases separating them. CDR3 sequence reads: CASSLGFQISGYQETQYF. CDR3 sequence (DNA): TGTGCCAGCAGCTTAGGGTTTCAGATTAGCGGCTACCAAGAGACCCAGTACTTC.

This clone appeared a single time. This chain links TRBV14 with TRBJ1-6; weak D call: TRBD1 (5 bases). Germline V gene lookup returns CDR1 SGHDN and CDR2 FVKESK. The CDR3 consists of 16 residues. Trimming left V 3 bases short and J 0 bases short, with 9 bases between. The CDR3 spells CASSHQGSSYNSPLHF. The CDR3, as DNA: TGTGCCAGCAGCCACCAGGGTAGCTCCTATAATTCACCCCTCCACTTT.

This clone was seen more than once but under ten times. The chain is built from TRBV12-5 and TRBJ2-5; no definite D call. V was pared by 1 base and J by 1 base, with 10 bases between. The V gene's germline CDR1 is LGHNT and CDR2 FRNRAP. The CDR3 spans 15 residues. In nucleotides, the CDR3 is TGTGCTAGTGGTTTGGGGGCCAGGATCCAAGAGACCCAGTACTTC. Its translation: CASGLGARIQETQYF.

V usage is TRBV7-9 and J usage is TRBJ2-6; TRBD1 is a possible D gene (6 bases). The CDR3 runs to 16 residues. From germline, CDR1 is SEHNR and CDR2 FQNEAQ (reference sequence). The V end lost 4 bases, the J end lost 0 bases, and 10 bases lay between the germline ends. This chain's CDR3 is CASSSQGGSGANVLTF. The CDR3, as DNA: TGTGCCAGCAGCTCACAGGGCGGCTCTGGGGCCAACGTCCTGACTTTC. The full variable domain, its missing parts supplied by reference TRBV7-9 and TRBJ2-6, is DTGVSQNPRHKITKRGQNVTFRCDPISEHNRLYWYRQTLGQGPEFLTYFQNEAQLEKSRLLSDRFSAERPKGSFSTLEIQRTEQGDSAMYLCASSSQGGSGANVLTFGAGSRLTVL.

The V gene is TRBV15, the J gene TRBJ1-2; 9 bases line up with TRBD1. The CDR3 is made up of 17 amino acids. Germline V CDR1 and CDR2: LNHNV, YYDKDF (reference sequence). J gave up 3 bases and V 2 bases, and 10 bases lay outside the gene matches. The CDR3 is CATSRTLRTGDHYGYTF. Written as DNA, the CDR3 is TGTGCCACCAGCAGAACCCTACGGACAGGGGATCACTATGGCTACACCTTC.

The genes are TRBV7-8 and TRBJ2-1; possibly TRBD1 for D (6 bases). CDR3 length equals 15 residues. Germline assignment: CDR1 SGHVS and CDR2 FQNEAQ. Trimming pared 1 base from V and 10 bases from J, leaving 17 bases between. The CDR3 DNA sequence: TGTGCCAGCAGCTTAGAGATCGGCAGGGGCTTCGAGCAGTTCTTC. It yields the protein CASSLEIGRGFEQFF.

The rearrangement joins TRBV7-9 to TRBJ2-3; 10 nucleotides match TRBD2. Trimming cost V 2 bases and J 1 base; bases outside gene matches: 3. CDR1 is SEHNR and CDR2 is FQNEAQ in the germline V gene (reference sequence). The CDR3 has 16 amino acids. The CDR3 nucleotides are TGTGCCAGCAGCTTACAGCGGGGGGGCGGCACAGATACGCAGTATTTT. This encodes CASSLQRGGGTDTQYF.

This clone is a singleton in its sample. V and J are TRBV18 and TRBJ1-6, with a tentative D call TRBD1 (6 bases). CDR1 is KGHSH and CDR2 is LQKENI in the germline V gene. The CDR3 sequence is 14 residues long. V was cut by 3 bases and J by 7 bases, with 10 bases left in between. The CDR3 bases are TGTGCCAGCTCACCGGCAGGGACAAATTCACCCCTCCACTTT. Residues: CASSPAGTNSPLHF.